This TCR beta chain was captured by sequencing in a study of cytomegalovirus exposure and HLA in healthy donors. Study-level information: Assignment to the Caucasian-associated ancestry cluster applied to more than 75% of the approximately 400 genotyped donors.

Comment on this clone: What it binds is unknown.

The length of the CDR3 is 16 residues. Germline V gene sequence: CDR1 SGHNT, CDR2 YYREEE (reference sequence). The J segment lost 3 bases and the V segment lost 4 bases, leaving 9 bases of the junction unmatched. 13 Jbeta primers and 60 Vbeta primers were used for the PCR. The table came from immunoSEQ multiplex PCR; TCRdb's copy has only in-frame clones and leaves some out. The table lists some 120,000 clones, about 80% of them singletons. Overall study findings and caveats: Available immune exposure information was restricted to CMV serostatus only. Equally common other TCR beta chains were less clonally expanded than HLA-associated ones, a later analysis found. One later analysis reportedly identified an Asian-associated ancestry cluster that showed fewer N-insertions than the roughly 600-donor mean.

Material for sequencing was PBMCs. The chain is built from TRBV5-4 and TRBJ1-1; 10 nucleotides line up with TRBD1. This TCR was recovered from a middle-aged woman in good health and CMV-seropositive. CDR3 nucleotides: TGTGCCAGCAGCACCCGGACAGGGGGGGGGTACACTGAAGCTTTCTTT. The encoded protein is CASSTRTGGGYTEAFF.